This entry lists 24 T cell receptor beta chains sequenced from one sample in a study of T cells after yellow fever vaccination. One entry per CDR3 protein results from TCRdb running MiXCR on the 5' RACE reads. The sample includes some 260,000 distinct CDR3 sequences, approximately 5.2% seen only once; the top ten take 3% to 4%. This specimen consisted of CD4+ T cells sorted from PBMCs, obtained on the day of the yellow fever booster vaccination. Receptors originate from a man younger than 30 who received the YFV17D yellow fever vaccine.

This clonotype has more than one count but fewer than ten. The chain joins TRBV5-6 to TRBJ1-5; D is undetermined. This CDR3 is 14 amino acids long. Trimming removed 6 bases at V and 0 bases at J, with 10 bases between. CDR1 and CDR2 (germline): SGHDT, YYEEEE. The CDR3 DNA reads TGTGCCAGCACCCGGCGGGATAGCAATCAGCCCCAGCATTTT. Its protein is CASTRRDSNQPQHF.

The rearrangement uses TRBV28 and TRBJ2-7, with a possible D match to TRBD1 (8 bases). This CDR3 contains 15 residues. Germline-derived CDR1 and CDR2 are MDHEN and SYDVKM. Deletions cut 6 bases from V and 1 base from J, with 16 bases between. CDR3 coding DNA: TGTGCCAGCAGCAAACAGGGGGGGATTTCCTACGAGCAGTACGTC. It codes for CASSKQGGISYEQYV.

This clonotype was recorded many times. This chain uses TRBV12-3 or TRBV12-4 with TRBJ2-4; D call uncertain. The CDR3 spans 14 residues. V gave up 5 bases and J gave up 5 bases, with 13 bases separating them. CDR3 coding DNA: TGTGCCAGCAGTCCCTCGGGCCTACAAAACATTCAGTACTTC. Translating it yields CASSPSGLQNIQYF.

This chain uses TRBV7-2 with TRBJ2-3, with 14 bases lining up with TRBD2. Trimming removed 5 bases from V and 5 bases from J; junction bases left unmatched: 12. This CDR3 has 18 residues. Germline CDR1 and CDR2: SGHTA and FQGNSA. The CDR3 bases are TGTGCCAGCAGCAAGGGACTAGCGGGGGCGCTTAGCCGAGATACGCAGTATTTT. Translation: CASSKGLAGALSRDTQYF.

This clonotype was recorded a few times. The V call is TRBV7-2, the J call TRBJ2-1; D possibly corresponds to TRBD1 (6 bases). Trimming left V 0 bases short and J 4 bases short, with 13 bases between. The length of the CDR3 is 16 residues. CDR1 SGHTA and CDR2 FQGNSA come from the germline V gene. CDR3 DNA sequence: TGTGCCAGCAGCTTAGCTTCCGGGACAATGTACAATGAGCAGTTCTTC. It yields the protein CASSLASGTMYNEQFF.

This clonotype appeared a few times. The chain joins TRBV5-1 to TRBJ2-2; 12 bases are a match to TRBD2. The CDR3 is 18 residues long. V lost 0 bases, J lost 6 bases, and 9 bases stayed unmatched. Germline CDR1 and CDR2: SGHRS and YFSETQ. CDR3 in DNA: TGCGCCAGCAGCTTGGTCCCCCAAAGGACTAGCGGGGCCGGGGAGCTGTTTTTT. Its translation is CASSLVPQRTSGAGELFF.

Only a few counts were recorded for this clonotype. The genes are TRBV7-2 and TRBJ1-2, with 8 bases fitting TRBD1. The CDR3 has 14 residues. Germline V gene sequence: CDR1 SGHTA, CDR2 FQGNSA. The J segment lost 7 bases and the V segment lost 5 bases, leaving 9 bases of the junction unmatched. The CDR3 reads CASSLLRTGFGYTF. The CDR3 DNA reads TGTGCCAGCAGCCTCCTGAGGACAGGGTTTGGCTACACCTTC.

This rearrangement joins TRBV27 to TRBJ1-5; no reliable D call. Deletions cut 3 bases from V and 7 bases from J, with 7 bases between. Germline V gives CDR1 MNHEY, CDR2 SMNVEV (reference sequence). This CDR3 has 12 amino acids. In DNA form, the CDR3 reads TGTGCCAGCAGTTTCCCGGGGCAGCCCCAGCATTTT. Its translation is CASSFPGQPQHF.

The chain joins TRBV3-1 to TRBJ2-2; tentatively, D is TRBD1 (6 bases). This CDR3 is built from 14 residues. Germline V gene sequence: CDR1 LGHDT, CDR2 YNNKEL (reference sequence). Trimming stripped 1 base from V and 5 bases from J, with 8 bases between. The CDR3 here is CASSQARGTGELFF. DNA of the CDR3: TGTGCCAGCAGCCAAGCGAGGGGGACCGGGGAGCTGTTTTTT.

This clonotype was detected ten times or more. V is TRBV20-1 and J is TRBJ2-3, with D tentatively TRBD1 or TRBD2 (6 bases each). The CDR3 contains 14 residues. V was cut by 2 bases and J by 5 bases, with 14 bases left in between. Germline CDR1 and CDR2: DFQATT and SNEGSKA (reference sequence). Here the CDR3 reads CSARFGGRRDTQYF. The CDR3 DNA sequence: TGCAGTGCTAGATTCGGGGGCCGGAGAGATACGCAGTATTTT.

A few counts support this clonotype. This chain links TRBV20-1 with TRBJ1-4; TRBD1 is a possible D gene (5 bases). Trimming left V 5 bases short and J 4 bases short, with 14 bases between. The CDR3 spans 14 residues. Germline V gives CDR1 DFQATT, CDR2 SNEGSKA (reference sequence). The DNA of the CDR3 is TGCAGTGCTCTTCGACAGCCTGATAATGAAAAACTGTTTTTT. This sequence encodes CSALRQPDNEKLFF.

The CDR3, as DNA: TGTGCCAGCAAGGCCGTTAGAGGACAGGGCCAAGAGACCCAGTACTTC. Residues: CASKAVRGQGQETQYF. The V and J genes are TRBV11-2 and TRBJ2-5; TRBD1 aligns across 8 bases. V shed 7 bases, J shed 1 base, and the junction held 11 bases outside the gene matches. The CDR3 runs 16 residues. CDR1 and CDR2 (germline): SGHAT, FQNNGV.

This clonotype was counted a few times. The chain has TRBV19 and TRBJ2-5; 7 bases are shared with TRBD1. The CDR3 spans 13 residues. The germline gives CDR1 LNHDA, CDR2 SQIVND (reference sequence). The ends lost 5 bases at V and 5 bases at J; junction bases unmatched: 5. The DNA of the CDR3 is TGTGCCAGTAGTCAGGGGGAGTTGGAGACCCAGTACTTC. Its translation is CASSQGELETQYF.

V and J are TRBV4-3 and TRBJ2-2, with 11 bases fitting TRBD2. V gave up 2 bases and J gave up 6 bases; unmatched junction bases: 14. Germline CDR1 is LGHNA and CDR2 is YSLEER. The length of the CDR3 is 19 residues. The CDR3 protein is CASSQKPTLTSGVSGELFF. The CDR3 region has the DNA TGCGCCAGCAGCCAAAAGCCCACCCTGACTAGCGGGGTTTCCGGGGAGCTGTTTTTT.

In its sample, this clonotype was seen many times. V is TRBV4-3 and J is TRBJ2-3, with 8 bases fitting TRBD1. Trimming at V came to 5 bases and at J to 4 bases, leaving 11 bases not matched to a gene. The CDR3 sequence is 16 residues long. CDR1 and CDR2 from the germline V gene are LGHNA and YSLEER. CDR3 bases: TGCGCCAGCAGCGCAAGGGGAGGACAGGGCCCAGATACGCAGTATTTT. This sequence encodes CASSARGGQGPDTQYF.

This clonotype has a count of ten or more. This chain joins TRBV10-3 and TRBJ2-6, with D maybe TRBD1 (6 bases). Trimming pared 2 bases from V and 2 bases from J, leaving 13 bases between. The CDR3 is made up of 17 amino acids. The germline CDR1 and CDR2 sequences are ENHRY and SYGVKD. This CDR3 is CAISEITKGAGANVLTF. The CDR3 coding sequence is TGTGCCATCAGTGAGATTACGAAGGGGGCTGGGGCCAACGTCCTGACTTTC.

The chain joins TRBV20-1 to TRBJ2-5; D may be TRBD2 (5 bases). Germline V lookup: CDR1 DFQATT, CDR2 SNEGSKA (reference sequence). CDR3 size: 11 residues. Trimming left V 7 bases short and J 4 bases short, with 10 bases between. CDR3 in DNA: TGCAGTGTTAGCGACCGAGAGACCCAGTACTTC. Translating gives CSVSDRETQYF.

The V call is TRBV30, the J call TRBJ1-2, with D tentatively TRBD1 (6 bases). This CDR3 spans 12 amino acids. V was shortened by 2 bases and J by 7 bases, with 11 bases between the two germline ends. CDR1 is GTSNPN and CDR2 is SVGIG in the germline V gene (reference sequence). The CDR3 bases are TGTGCCTGGAGTCGGGGGGCAGGTGGCTACACCTTC. Translated, it gives CAWSRGAGGYTF.

V usage is TRBV29-1 and J usage is TRBJ2-7; 9 bases line up with TRBD1. V was clipped by 2 bases and J by 0 bases; unmatched bases: 2. The CDR3 covers 14 residues. Germline-derived CDR1 and CDR2 are SQVTM and ANQGSEA. CDR3 sequence (DNA): TGCAGCGTTGAACGGACAGGGGACTCCTACGAGCAGTACTTC. It is translated as CSVERTGDSYEQYF.

J is TRBJ2-7 and V is TRBV30; D is unclear. CDR1 is GTSNPN and CDR2 is SVGIG in the germline V gene (reference sequence). Trimming left V 1 base short and J 9 bases short, with 13 bases between. This CDR3 is built from 12 residues. CDR3 DNA sequence: TGTGCCTGGAGTGATACTGGGTCCGGGCAGTACTTC. Residues: CAWSDTGSGQYF. Variable domain in full (rest from reference TRBV30 and TRBJ2-7): SQTIHQWPATLVQPVGSPLSLECTVEGTSNPNLYWYRQAAGRGLQLLFYSVGIGQISSEVPQNLSASRPQDRQFILSSKKLLLSDSGFYLCAWSDTGSGQYFGPGTRLTVT.

This clonotype was seen repeatedly, ten times or more. The V and J genes are TRBV27 and TRBJ1-5; 9 nucleotides match TRBD1. The germline CDR1 and CDR2 sequences are MNHEY and SMNVEV (reference sequence). CDR3 length: 14 residues. Trimming cost V 6 bases and J 9 bases; bases outside gene matches: 9. For the CDR3, the DNA is TGTGCCAGCAGCAAGGGACAGGGTGGGTCGCCCCAGCATTTT. It specifies CASSKGQGGSPQHF.

The chain couples TRBV20-1 to TRBJ2-5; D unresolved. V was shortened by 3 bases and J by 0 bases, with 8 bases between the two germline ends. The CDR3 contains 13 residues. Germline V lookup: CDR1 DFQATT, CDR2 SNEGSKA (reference sequence). The CDR3, as DNA: TGCAGTGCTAGTACATTGTACCAAGAGACCCAGTACTTC. Its protein is CSASTLYQETQYF.

This clonotype came up a few times. The gene calls are TRBV7-9 and TRBJ2-2; a weak D match, TRBD1 (5 bases). The V gene's germline CDR1 is SEHNR and CDR2 FQNEAQ (reference sequence). Trimming left V 2 bases short and J 0 bases short, with 10 bases between. The CDR3 extends over 16 amino acids. This chain's CDR3 is CASSLSGLTNTGELFF. The CDR3 region has the DNA TGTGCCAGCAGCTTATCAGGGTTAACGAACACCGGGGAGCTGTTTTTT.

This clonotype was detected ten times or more. The V and J genes are TRBV10-3 and TRBJ2-3; 13 bases line up with TRBD2. V trimming: 6 bases; J trimming: 6 bases; junction bases outside the gene matches: 9. Germline assignment: CDR1 ENHRY and CDR2 SYGVKD. The CDR3 sequence is 16 residues long. Written as DNA, the CDR3 is TGTGCCATCAGCTCCCTGACTAGCGGGGGGTTGGATACGCAGTATTTT. This codes for CAISSLTSGGLDTQYF.